Listed below are T cell receptor beta chains from one sample, sequenced in a study of yellow fever vaccine responses in identical twins. A single record per CDR3 protein comes from TCRdb applying MiXCR to the RT-PCR reads. Of roughly 17,000 distinct CDR3 sequences listed, under 80% were seen once; the top ten hold roughly 7.7%. This specimen consisted of T cells from blood (PBMCs), unsorted or a sorted subset (not recorded which), obtained before or after yellow fever vaccination (not recorded which). These receptors were collected from a woman aged 18-29 years who received the yellow fever vaccine. The CDR3 runs from the conserved cysteine through the conserved F or W. D genes are given only for firm matches. Size values are once, few and many counts, or a class for expanded clones, and some rows have none.

V	J	size	D	DNA	CDR3
TRBV18	TRBJ1-1	.	.	TGTGCCAGCTCACCACGACAGGACTCCACTGAAGCTTTCTTT	CASSPRQDSTEAFF
TRBV27	TRBJ1-2	.	TRBD1	TGTGCCAGCAGTCGGGTAGGACAGGGGGCTTGGAATGGCTACACCTTC	CASSRVGQGAWNGYTF
TRBV13	TRBJ2-2	.	.	TGTGCCAGTCACACAGGAATGAACACCGGGGAGCTGTTTTTT	CASHTGMNTGELFF
TRBV5-6	TRBJ1-1	.	TRBD1	TGTGCCAGCAGCGCCGGTTGGGGGACAGGGATTGACACTGAAGCTTTCTTT	CASSAGWGTGIDTEAFF
TRBV7-3	TRBJ2-1	.	TRBD2	TGTGCCAGCAGCTTAATGGGGGGGGAGCAGTTCTTC	CASSLMGGEQFF
TRBV12-3/TRBV12-4	TRBJ2-5	once	TRBD2	TGTGCCAGCAGTCGCACGACTAGCGGGGTAGTCCAGTCCCAGTACTTC	CASSRTTSGVVQSQYF
TRBV28	TRBJ2-1	.	.	TGTGCCAGCAGTCCGGGGGACGCCATCTACAATGAGCAGTTCTTC	CASSPGDAIYNEQFF
TRBV28	TRBJ1-1	.	.	TGTGCCAGCAGTTTATCGGGCAGGGCGGGCACTGAAGCTTTCTTT	CASSLSGRAGTEAFF
TRBV5-1	TRBJ2-3	.	.	TGCGCCAGCAGCTACAGGGAGGCAGATACGCAGTATTTT	CASSYREADTQYF
TRBV11-3	TRBJ2-1	.	.	TGTGCCAGCAGCTTATCTTGGGGCACCTACAATGAGCAGTTCTTC	CASSLSWGTYNEQFF
TRBV11-3	TRBJ2-1	.	TRBD2	TGTGCCAGCAGCTCGACGTCTAGCGGGAGGGCCAATGAGCAGTTCTTC	CASSSTSSGRANEQFF
TRBV6-4	TRBJ2-3	once	TRBD1	TGTGCCAGCAGTGACGGACAGGGCGGCACAGATACGCAGTATTTT	CASSDGQGGTDTQYF
TRBV29-1	TRBJ1-1	.	.	TGCAGCGTTGAAAGGCTGAACACTGAAGCTTTCTTT	CSVERLNTEAFF
TRBV2	TRBJ2-5	.	TRBD2	TGTGCCAGCAGTGGGGGGACTATCCAAGAGACCCAGTACTTC	CASSGGTIQETQYF
TRBV5-6	TRBJ1-5	.	.	TGTGCCAGCAGCTTGACCGGGGAAGGTGGACAGCCCCAGCATTTT	CASSLTGEGGQPQHF
TRBV11-1	TRBJ2-3	.	TRBD2	TGTGCCACCAGCTTGTTAGCGGGAAACACAGATACGCAGTATTTT	CATSLLAGNTDTQYF
TRBV6-1	TRBJ1-3	few	.	TGTGCCAGCAGTCGCCGCCGGGGAGACTCTGGAAACACCATATATTTT	CASSRRRGDSGNTIYF
TRBV24-1	TRBJ2-2	.	.	TGTGCCACCAGTGATTTAATCGACACCGGGGAGCTGTTTTTT	CATSDLIDTGELFF
TRBV6-5	TRBJ1-2	.	.	TGTGCCAGCAGTTACCTCCGGGGACGTGGCTACACCTTC	CASSYLRGRGYTF
TRBV2	TRBJ1-2	once	.	TGTGCCAGCATCTCGGACAGATTTAACTATGGCTACACCTTC	CASISDRFNYGYTF
TRBV2	TRBJ2-4	few	TRBD1	TGTGCCAGCAGCCCGGGACAGGGCACCATTCAGTACTTC	CASSPGQGTIQYF
TRBV5-4	TRBJ1-2	.	.	TGTGCCAGCAGCTTGGGAATCAACTATGGCTACACCTTC	CASSLGINYGYTF
TRBV29-1	TRBJ2-1	.	TRBD2	TGCAGCGTTGATGGGGGGGGCTCCTACAATGAGCAGTTCTTC	CSVDGGGSYNEQFF
TRBV11-3	TRBJ2-3	.	.	TGTGCCAGCAGCAGCACTAGCACAGATACGCAGTATTTT	CASSSTSTDTQYF
TRBV23-1	TRBJ2-1	.	.	TGCGCCAGCAGTCAATATAACCCGGGCCTCAAAGGGGAAAATGAGCAGTTCTTC	CASSQYNPGLKGENEQFF
TRBV7-7	TRBJ2-5	.	.	TGTGCCAGCAGCTTAGGGGGGGGCGGCGAGACCCAGTACTTC	CASSLGGGGETQYF
TRBV29-1	TRBJ1-1	.	.	TGCAGCGTTGGCCCGGGGGGTGGGGCTGAAGCTTTCTTT	CSVGPGGGAEAFF
TRBV2	TRBJ1-4	.	.	TGTGCCAGCAGTTCTAGAGGCGCTGAAAAACTGTTTTTT	CASSSRGAEKLFF